These T cell receptor beta chains were read from a single sample in a study of cytotoxic CD8 clonotypes in ibrutinib-treated CLL. Only in-frame clones appear in the TCRdb table, and some are missing; sequencing was by immunoSEQ multiplex PCR. The repertoire holds 15,000 to 20,000 clones, with approximately 60% as singletons. The sequencing used PBMCs, collected after 12 months of ibrutinib treatment. The receptor set was obtained from a human donor with chronic lymphocytic leukemia. Both conserved end residues are trimmed from each CDR3. Each record gives: V gene, D gene, CDR3 protein. The D gene is left open where the match is weak.

TRBV10-3 . AISGGTDGETQY
TRBV28 . ASSRSNEQF
TRBV5-8 . ASSPRTDTQY
TRBV6-5 TRBD1 ASSYSIRGNQPQH
TRBV5-6 . ASSLAGTRMSF
TRBV7-3 . ASSLTARAETQY
TRBV14 . ASSLPFSTGPDTQY
TRBV12-5 . ASGRGAGGTDTQY
TRBV19 . ASSRNRGRTDTQY
TRBV5-1 . ASRAGLNNEKLF
TRBV13 TRBD2 ASSSRGLGRNEQF
TRBV28 TRBD1 ASSLDRGREKLF
TRBV7-8 . ASKGWAGSADTQY
TRBV15 . ATSREKGNGELF
TRBV5-8 TRBD2 ASAGVFGAVEQF
TRBV7-9 TRBD1 ASSIQGDAF
TRBV5-6 . ASSSSNGQPQH
TRBV4-1 . ASSQGVGDGYNEQF
TRBV19 TRBD2 ASSMSSGAYNEQF